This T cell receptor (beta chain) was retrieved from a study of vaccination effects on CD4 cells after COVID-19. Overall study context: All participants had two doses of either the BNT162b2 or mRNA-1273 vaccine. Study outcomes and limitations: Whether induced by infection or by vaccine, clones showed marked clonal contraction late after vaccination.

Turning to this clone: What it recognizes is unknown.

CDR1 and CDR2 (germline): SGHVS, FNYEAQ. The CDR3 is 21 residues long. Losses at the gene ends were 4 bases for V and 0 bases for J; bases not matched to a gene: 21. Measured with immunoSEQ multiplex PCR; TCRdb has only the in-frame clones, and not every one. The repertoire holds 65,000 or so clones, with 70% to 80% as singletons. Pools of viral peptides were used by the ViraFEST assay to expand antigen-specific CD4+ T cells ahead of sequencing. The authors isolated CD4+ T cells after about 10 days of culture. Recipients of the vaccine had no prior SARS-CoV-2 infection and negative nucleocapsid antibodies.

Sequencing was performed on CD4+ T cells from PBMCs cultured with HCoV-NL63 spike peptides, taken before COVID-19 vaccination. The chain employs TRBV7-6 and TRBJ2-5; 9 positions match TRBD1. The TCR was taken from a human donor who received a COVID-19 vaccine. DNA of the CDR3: TGTGCCAGCAGCTCCATACCACTATCTAGGGACAGGGATTTGTACCAAGAGACCCAGTACTTC. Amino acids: CASSSIPLSRDRDLYQETQYF.